A selection of T cell receptor beta chains follows, all from one sample in a study of blood T cells in healthy people across ages. MiXCR, run by TCRdb on the 5' RACE reads, gives a single entry per CDR3 protein. The data show about 830,000 distinct CDR3 sequences, around 68% seen once. What was sequenced was blood. All receptors derive from a man younger than 45 in good health. Each CDR3 is given without its conserved first and last residue. D genes are given only for firm matches.

V,D,J,CDR3
TRBV19,.,TRBJ2-7,ATGAAGSSYEQY
TRBV6-5,.,TRBJ2-6,ASSLGYSGANVLT
TRBV29-1,TRBD1,TRBJ1-2,SVASTKQGALNYGYT
TRBV28,.,TRBJ2-5,ASSFVHQQETQY
TRBV29-1,TRBD2,TRBJ2-2,SGGGPLPGELF
TRBV5-5,.,TRBJ2-3,ASTSPIVADTQY
TRBV27,.,TRBJ1-6,ASSLGRQGGSPLH
TRBV11-1,TRBD2,TRBJ2-1,ASSPRRISGRYNEQF
TRBV12-3/TRBV12-4,.,TRBJ1-2,ASSVGQNSGYT
TRBV7-2,TRBD2,TRBJ2-5,ASSPRTSAVETQY
TRBV27,.,.,ASSHLRQKGEQY
TRBV5-1,TRBD2,TRBJ2-3,ASSWPAGLAGTDTQY
TRBV28,.,TRBJ1-4,AGSFYATNEKLF
TRBV7-2,TRBD2,.,ASSLTSGGAYEQY
TRBV18,TRBD2,TRBJ2-1,ASRARGVSYNEQF
TRBV18,TRBD1,.,ASSPQQGLTYEQY
TRBV12-3/TRBV12-4,TRBD2,TRBJ2-3,ASSPGGGFTDTQY
TRBV2,.,TRBJ1-1,ASSGNGRGAF
TRBV14,TRBD1,TRBJ2-7,ASSGQAGGYEQY
TRBV29-1,TRBD2,TRBJ2-5,SVEGTSGGISQETQY
TRBV27,TRBD1,.,ASSLDRDRVAETQY
TRBV4-2,.,TRBJ1-6,ASSQDGGADSPLH
TRBV10-3,.,.,AISEGGLGQETQY
TRBV12-3/TRBV12-4,TRBD2,TRBJ2-3,ASIGPRGVTDTQY
TRBV7-9,.,TRBJ2-2,ASIITSGVNTGELF
TRBV7-3,TRBD2,TRBJ2-1,ASSFLAGYGNEQF
TRBV27,TRBD1,.,ASSLRQGNHEQY
TRBV27,.,TRBJ2-3,ASAPAGPDTQY
TRBV24-1,.,TRBJ1-6,ATSDPNSPLH
TRBV20-1,.,TRBJ1-2,SAEGGGYGYT
TRBV27,.,TRBJ1-2,ASSSNWRQGVGYT
TRBV10-3,.,TRBJ2-1,AISELRPMDEQF
TRBV29-1,.,TRBJ2-1,SADIDYNEQF
TRBV14,.,TRBJ2-3,ASSRGKADTQY
TRBV3-1,.,TRBJ2-1,ASSQEGRYNEQF
TRBV5-5,.,TRBJ2-1,ASSLDLLLVGNEQF
TRBV21-1,.,TRBJ1-5,ASSKDREHSNQPQH
TRBV29-1,TRBD1,TRBJ2-1,SVRDRGYNEQF
TRBV28,.,TRBJ2-3,ASSPPWSDTQY
TRBV12-3/TRBV12-4,TRBD2,TRBJ2-2,ASSAGTSGGTRGTGELF
TRBV14,.,TRBJ2-1,ASSQGFLRGDEQF